This T cell receptor beta chain is from a study of T cell clonotyping in hematopoietic cell transplantation. Study observations and caveats: No sorting was done, leaving CD4 and CD8 contributions mixed. Pathologically expanded recipient clonotypes increased progressively from day 30 to day 180 as diversity fell. Higher Inverse Simpson Index values in graft donor and pretransplant recipient predicted broader posttransplant TCR diversity.

The assay was immunoSEQ multiplex PCR, and TCRdb's table has in-frame clones only and misses some. In the table there are tens of thousands of clones, around nine tenths of which are singletons. Germline lookup yields CDR1 MNHEY and CDR2 SMNVEV (reference sequence). This CDR3 contains 14 residues. V was trimmed by 3 bases and J by 2 bases, leaving 11 bases between them. On this clone itself: The antigen remains unidentified.

The specimen sequenced was peripheral blood mononuclear cells. This sequence joins TRBV27 and TRBJ2-7; either TRBD1 or TRBD2 may fit D (5 bases each). The receptor's source is a woman aged 40 to 50 in good health. Some clones in this sample may be carry-over from other donors' samples. The CDR3 is CASSLGRVPYEQYF. In DNA, the CDR3 is TGTGCCAGCAGTTTGGGACGGGTCCCCTACGAGCAGTACTTC.